Given below is one T cell receptor (beta chain) in context. Its target is not known. This entry is derived from a study of T cell responses to AZD1222 COVID-19 vaccine. At the level of the study: Second-dose recipients at about 4 or about 12 weeks were treated as one pooled group. Broader study findings: Donor demographics were predominantly white British with a female majority; clonal diversity may be underestimated.

Produced via immunoSEQ multiplex PCR; TCRdb's table is partial and in-frame only. The profile shows tens of thousands of clones, around 87% of them singletons. Germline V gives CDR1 GTSNPN, CDR2 SVGIG (reference sequence). The V gene lost 3 bases and the J gene lost 8 bases, with 22 bases spanning the gap. The CDR3 spans 16 residues. The input for sequencing was peripheral blood, taken on day 0 of AZD1222 vaccination. The source is an adult in good health. The rearrangement links TRBV30 to TRBJ1-4; weak D call: TRBD1 (6 bases). The DNA of the CDR3 is TGTGCCTGGAGATTACGGGGGGCGCCGTTCCAGGAAAAACTGTTTTTT. Translated: CAWRLRGAPFQEKLFF.